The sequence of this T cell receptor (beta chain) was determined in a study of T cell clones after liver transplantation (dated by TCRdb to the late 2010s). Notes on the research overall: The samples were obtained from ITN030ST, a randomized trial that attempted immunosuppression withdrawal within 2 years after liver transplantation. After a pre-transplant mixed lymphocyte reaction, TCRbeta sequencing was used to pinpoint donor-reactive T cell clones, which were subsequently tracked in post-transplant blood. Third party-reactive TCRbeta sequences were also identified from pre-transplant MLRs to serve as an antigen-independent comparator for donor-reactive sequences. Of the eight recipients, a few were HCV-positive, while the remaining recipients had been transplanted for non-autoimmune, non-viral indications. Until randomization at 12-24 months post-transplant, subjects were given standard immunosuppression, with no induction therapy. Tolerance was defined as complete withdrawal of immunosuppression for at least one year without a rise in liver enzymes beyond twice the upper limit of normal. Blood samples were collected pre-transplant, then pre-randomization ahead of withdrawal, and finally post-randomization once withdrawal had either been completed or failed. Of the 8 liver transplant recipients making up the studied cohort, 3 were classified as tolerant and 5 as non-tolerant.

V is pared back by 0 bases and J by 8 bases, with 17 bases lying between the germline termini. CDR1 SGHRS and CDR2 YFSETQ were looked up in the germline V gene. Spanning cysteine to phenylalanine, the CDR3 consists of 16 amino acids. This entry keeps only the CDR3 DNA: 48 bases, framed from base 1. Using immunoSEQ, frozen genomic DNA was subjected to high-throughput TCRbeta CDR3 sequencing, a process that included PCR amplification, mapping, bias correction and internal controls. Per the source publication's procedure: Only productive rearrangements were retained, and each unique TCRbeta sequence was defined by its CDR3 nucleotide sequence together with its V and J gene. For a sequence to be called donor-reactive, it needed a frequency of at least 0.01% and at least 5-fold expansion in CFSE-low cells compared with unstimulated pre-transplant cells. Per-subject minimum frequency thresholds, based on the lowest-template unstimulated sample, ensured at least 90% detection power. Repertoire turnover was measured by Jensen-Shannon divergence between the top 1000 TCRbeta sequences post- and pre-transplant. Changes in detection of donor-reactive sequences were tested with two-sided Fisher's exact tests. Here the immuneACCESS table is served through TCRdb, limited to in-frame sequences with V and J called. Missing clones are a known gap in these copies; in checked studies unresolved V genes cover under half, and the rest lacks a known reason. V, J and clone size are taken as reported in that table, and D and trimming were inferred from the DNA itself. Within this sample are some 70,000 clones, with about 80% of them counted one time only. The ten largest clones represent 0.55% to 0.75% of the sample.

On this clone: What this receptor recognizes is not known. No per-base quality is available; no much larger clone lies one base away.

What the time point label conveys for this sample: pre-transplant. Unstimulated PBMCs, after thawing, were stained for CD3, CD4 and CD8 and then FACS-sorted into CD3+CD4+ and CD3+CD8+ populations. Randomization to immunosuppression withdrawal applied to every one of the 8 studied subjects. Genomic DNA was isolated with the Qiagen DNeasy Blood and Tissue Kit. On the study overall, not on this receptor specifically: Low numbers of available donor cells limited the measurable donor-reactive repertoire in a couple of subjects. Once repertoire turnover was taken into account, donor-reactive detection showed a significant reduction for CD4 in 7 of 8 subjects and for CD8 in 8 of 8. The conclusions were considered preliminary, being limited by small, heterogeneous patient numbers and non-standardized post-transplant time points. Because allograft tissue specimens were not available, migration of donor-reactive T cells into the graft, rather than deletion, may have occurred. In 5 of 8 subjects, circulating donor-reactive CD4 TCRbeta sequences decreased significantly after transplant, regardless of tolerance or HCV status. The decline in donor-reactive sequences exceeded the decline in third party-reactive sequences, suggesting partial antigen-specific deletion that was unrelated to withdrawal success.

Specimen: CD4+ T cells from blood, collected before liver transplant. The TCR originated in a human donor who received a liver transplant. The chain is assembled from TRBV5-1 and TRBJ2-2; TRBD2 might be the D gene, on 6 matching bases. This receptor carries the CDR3 CASSLVLTRGTGELFF. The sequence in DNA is TGCGCCAGCAGCTTGGTCCTGACTAGGGGCACAGGGGAGCTGTTTTTT.